This record looks at one TCR beta chain sequence and its context. This clonotype was seen only a few times. Its antigen remains undetermined. Per-base qualities were not stored, and no clone one base away is much larger. CDR1 SGHKS and CDR2 YYEKEE were looked up in the germline V gene (reference sequence). Including cysteine and phenylalanine, the CDR3 has 15 amino acids. Only the CDR3 DNA stays, 45 bases, in frame from base 1. The junction shows trimming of 4 bases on V and 5 bases on J, plus 18 bases between the germline ends. The 39 donors, aged about 6 to 100 years, were systemically healthy Caucasian individuals from Russia. Approximately 11 milliliters of peripheral blood were drawn from each donor into EDTA-treated Vacutainer tubes. Ficoll-Paque density-gradient centrifugation was used to isolate PBMCs, with at least 6 million obtained per sample. Trizol reagent was used to extract total RNA from PBMCs, with at least 5.5 micrograms per sample. For every donor, flow cytometry on a PBMC aliquot measured the percentage of naive CD45RAhigh/CD27high T cells.

These data come from a study of blood T cells in healthy people across ages (dated by TCRdb to the mid-2010s). Background for the entire study: Template switching captured roughly one uniquely barcoded TCR beta cDNA molecule per two T cells in model experiments. Two additional independent replicas of 1 million unique cDNA reads from the same blood draw were analyzed for two donors (one aged 18 to 30 and one aged 80 or older). The donors were divided into four age groups: young (average around 17 years), middle-aged (around 37), aged (approximately 62) and long-lived (approximately 74). Age-related changes in TCR beta repertoire diversity were measured in the study by deep sequencing normalized with unique cDNA molecular identifiers. To avoid experimental bias, donors of different ages were distributed randomly across sequencing lanes. Overall study outcomes, separate from this receptor: Estimates of total diversity based on one million sequenced T cells were considered lower bounds and underestimates. Because the CMV infection status of the donors was unknown, age-related changes in expanded clonotypes may potentially have been confounded. The long-lived group showed more naive CD4+ T cells, fewer expanded clones and increased TCR diversity than the aged group, suggesting age selection. Since profiling was done on bulk unsorted PBMCs, naive and antigen-experienced compartments could not be conclusively compared. Observed TCR beta diversity per million T cells fell roughly linearly with age, and a significant reduction was already apparent by age roughly 40. The percentage of naive T cells measured by flow cytometry correlated strongly with observed TCR beta diversity.

Library construction relied on 5' RACE. TCRdb records Illumina HiSeq 2500 as the sequencer. The second PCR ran for roughly 7 to 12 cycles and used a J-beta primer mix along with a sample-barcoded 5' primer. A unique molecular identifier was introduced onto each TCR beta cDNA molecule by a template-switch 5' adaptor carrying 12 random nucleotides. Each sample yielded at least 3 million CDR3-containing paired-end reads. First-strand cDNA synthesis was performed from all RNA using the Mint cDNA synthesis kit, with priming by a TRBC-specific oligonucleotide. After uracil-DNA glycosylase treatment, a first 18-cycle PCR used universal primers M1SS and BC2_uni_R on all cDNA. The original pipeline was this. Each sample was normalized by randomly selecting 1 million high-quality reads, each carrying a distinct molecular identifier. Reads with shared molecular identifiers were discarded instead of being binned into consensus sequences. CDR3 identification, clonotype clustering and error correction used MiTCR with a Q25 quality threshold and the strictest error-elimination algorithm. A nonparametric unseen species model with Euler transformation was used to estimate a lower bound on total TCR beta diversity. The public reads were run again by TCRdb, first through fastp at Q25 and then through MiXCR, and only productive beta chains were kept. Every distinct CDR3 protein forms one entry, paired with its most common genes and DNA. The V and J calls come from TCRdb's annotation, not from the publication. This sample holds approximately 810,000 distinct CDR3 sequences; 35% to 40% were observed only once. The ten largest clones take up 10% to 15% of the sample.

The origin of this receptor is a man younger than 35 in good health. The sequencing sample was made of blood. The chain links TRBV5-5 with TRBJ1-2; the D gene is perhaps TRBD1, from 6 matching bases. The nucleotide sequence is TGTGCCAGCAGCCCTGGCGGGACACCTGATTATGGCTACACCTTC. Its protein product is CASSPGGTPDYGYTF.